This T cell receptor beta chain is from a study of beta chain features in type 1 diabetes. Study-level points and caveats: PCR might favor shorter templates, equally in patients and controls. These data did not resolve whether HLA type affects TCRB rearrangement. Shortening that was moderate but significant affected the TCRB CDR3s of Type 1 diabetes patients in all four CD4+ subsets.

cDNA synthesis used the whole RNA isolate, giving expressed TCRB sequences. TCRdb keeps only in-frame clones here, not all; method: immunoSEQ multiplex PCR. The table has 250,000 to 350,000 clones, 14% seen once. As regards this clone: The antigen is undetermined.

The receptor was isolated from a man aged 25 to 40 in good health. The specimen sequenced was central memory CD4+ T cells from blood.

The CDR3 DNA sequence: TGTGCCAGCAGCTTAGCAGGGACAGGGATACACACAGATACGCAGTATTTT. Protein sequence: CASSLAGTGIHTDTQYF. The J gene is TRBJ2-3, the V gene TRBV7-9; the match to TRBD1 covers 9 bases. Per the germline V gene, CDR1 is SEHNR and CDR2 is FQNEAQ (reference sequence). The CDR3 consists of 17 residues. Trimming at V came to 0 bases and at J to 2 bases, leaving 6 bases not matched to a gene.